This T cell receptor (beta chain) was recovered during a study of T cell repertoires in cytomegalovirus infection. On the study more broadly: Public TCR beta signatures were indicative of both CMV infection and a matching HLA type.

This clonotype turned up a few times. Antigen: not known. Study findings and constraints: Accumulated public TCR beta family frequency recognized individuals carrying CMV together with the relevant HLA.

TCRdb re-called the reads through MiXCR, storing one row per CDR3 protein. The table shows 570,000 or so distinct CDR3 sequences, with 40% occurring only once. This TCR was recovered from a human donor in good health (CMV status not recorded). Some clones in this sample may be carry-over from other donors' samples. The source material was cultured PBMCs, sampled from culture after CMV antigen stimulation.

The CDR3 here is CASSLLPSGGSADTQYF. CDR3 DNA: TGTGCCAGCAGCCTTCTCCCTAGCGGGGGGAGCGCAGATACGCAGTATTTT. The genes are TRBV7-2 and TRBJ2-3, with 11 bases aligning to TRBD2. This CDR3 is 17 amino acids long. V was pared by 5 bases and J by 4 bases, with 11 bases of the junction left unmatched. CDR1 is SGHTA, CDR2 FQGNSA, per germline.